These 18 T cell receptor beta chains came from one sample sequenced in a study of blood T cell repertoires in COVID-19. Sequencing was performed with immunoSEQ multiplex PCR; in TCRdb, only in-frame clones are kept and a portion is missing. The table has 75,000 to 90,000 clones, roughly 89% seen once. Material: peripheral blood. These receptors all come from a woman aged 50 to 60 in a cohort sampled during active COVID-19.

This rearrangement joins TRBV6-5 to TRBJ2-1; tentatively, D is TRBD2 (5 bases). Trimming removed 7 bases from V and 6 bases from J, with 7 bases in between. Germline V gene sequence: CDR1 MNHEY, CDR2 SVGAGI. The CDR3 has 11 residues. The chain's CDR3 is CASTAGNEQFF. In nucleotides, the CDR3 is TGTGCCAGCACTGCGGGCAATGAGCAGTTCTTC.

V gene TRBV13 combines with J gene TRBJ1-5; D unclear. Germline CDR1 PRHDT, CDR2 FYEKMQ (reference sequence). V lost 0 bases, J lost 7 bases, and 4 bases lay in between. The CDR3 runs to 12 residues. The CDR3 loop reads CASSLGRQPQHF. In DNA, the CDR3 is TGTGCCAGCAGCTTAGGGAGACAGCCCCAGCATTTT.

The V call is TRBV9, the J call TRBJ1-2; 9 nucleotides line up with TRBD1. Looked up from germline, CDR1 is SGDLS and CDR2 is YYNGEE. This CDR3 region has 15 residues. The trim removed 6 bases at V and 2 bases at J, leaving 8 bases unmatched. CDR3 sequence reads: CASIFEGTGNYGYTF. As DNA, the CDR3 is TGTGCCAGCATCTTCGAGGGGACAGGGAACTATGGCTACACCTTC.

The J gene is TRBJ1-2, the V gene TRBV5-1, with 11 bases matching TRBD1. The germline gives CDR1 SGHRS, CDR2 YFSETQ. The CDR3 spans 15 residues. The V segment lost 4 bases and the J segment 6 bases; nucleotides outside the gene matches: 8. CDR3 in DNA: TGCGCCAGCAGCCCGGACGGACAGGGGGCCAATGGCTACACCTTC. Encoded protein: CASSPDGQGANGYTF.

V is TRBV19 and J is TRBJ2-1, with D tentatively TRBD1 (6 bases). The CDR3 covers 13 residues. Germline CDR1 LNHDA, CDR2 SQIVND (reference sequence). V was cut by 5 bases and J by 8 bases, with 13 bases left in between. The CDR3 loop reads CASSGGAVHEQFF. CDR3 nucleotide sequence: TGTGCCAGTAGTGGGGGCGCAGTCCATGAGCAGTTCTTC.

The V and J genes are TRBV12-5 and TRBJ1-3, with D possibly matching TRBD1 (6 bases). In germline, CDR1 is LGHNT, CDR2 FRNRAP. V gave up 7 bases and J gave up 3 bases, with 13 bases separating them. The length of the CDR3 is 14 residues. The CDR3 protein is CASVQQGGGNTIYF. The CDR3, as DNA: TGTGCTAGTGTCCAACAGGGTGGTGGAAACACCATATATTTT.

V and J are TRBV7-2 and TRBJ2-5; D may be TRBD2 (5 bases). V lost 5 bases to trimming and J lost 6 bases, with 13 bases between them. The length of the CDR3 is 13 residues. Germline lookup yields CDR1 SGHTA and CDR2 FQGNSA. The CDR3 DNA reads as TGTGCCAGCAGCCCTGGAGGTGGGCAGACCCAGTACTTC. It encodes CASSPGGGQTQYF.

The DNA of the CDR3 is TGTGCCAGTAGTAGGGAGGGGGTCCTTCAGCCCCAGCATTTT. Amino acids: CASSREGVLQPQHF. The J gene is TRBJ1-5, the V gene TRBV19, with TRBD1 as a possible D gene (6 bases). The CDR3 runs 14 residues. Trimming pared 4 bases from V and 6 bases from J, leaving 13 bases between. Germline V gives CDR1 LNHDA, CDR2 SQIVND (reference sequence).

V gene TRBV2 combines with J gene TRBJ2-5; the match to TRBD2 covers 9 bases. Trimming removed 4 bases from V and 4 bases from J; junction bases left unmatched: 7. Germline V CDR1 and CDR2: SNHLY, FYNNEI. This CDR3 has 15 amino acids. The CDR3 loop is CASSVSSGGGETQYF. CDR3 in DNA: TGTGCCAGCAGTGTGAGTAGCGGGGGCGGAGAGACCCAGTACTTC.

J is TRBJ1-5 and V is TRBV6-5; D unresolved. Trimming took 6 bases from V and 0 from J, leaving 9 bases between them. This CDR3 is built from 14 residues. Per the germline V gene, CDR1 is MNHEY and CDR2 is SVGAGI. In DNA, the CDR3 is TGTGCCAGCAGCCGAGGCGGTAGCAATCAGCCCCAGCATTTT. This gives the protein CASSRGGSNQPQHF.

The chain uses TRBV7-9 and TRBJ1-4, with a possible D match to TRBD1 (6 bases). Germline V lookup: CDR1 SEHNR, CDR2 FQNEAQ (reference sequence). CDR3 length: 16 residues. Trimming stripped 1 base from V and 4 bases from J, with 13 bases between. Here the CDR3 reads CASSLVWGGDNEKLFF. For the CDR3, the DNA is TGTGCCAGCAGCTTAGTCTGGGGGGGCGATAATGAAAAACTGTTTTTT. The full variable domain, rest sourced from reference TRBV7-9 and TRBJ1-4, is DTGVSQNPRHKITKRGQNVTFRCDPISEHNRLYWYRQTLGQGPEFLTYFQNEAQLEKSRLLSDRFSAERPKGSFSTLEIQRTEQGDSAMYLCASSLVWGGDNEKLFFGSGTQLSVL.

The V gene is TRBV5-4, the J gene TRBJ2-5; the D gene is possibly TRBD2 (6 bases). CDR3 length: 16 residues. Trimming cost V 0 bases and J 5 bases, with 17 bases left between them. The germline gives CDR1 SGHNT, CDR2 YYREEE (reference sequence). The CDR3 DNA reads TGTGCCAGCAGCTTGGATGGGAGGACGATTGGCGAGACCCAGTACTTC. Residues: CASSLDGRTIGETQYF.

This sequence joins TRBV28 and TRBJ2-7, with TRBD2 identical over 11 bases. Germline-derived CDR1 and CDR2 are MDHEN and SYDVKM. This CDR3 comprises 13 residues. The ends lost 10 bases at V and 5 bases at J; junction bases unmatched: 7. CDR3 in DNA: TGTGCCACCACTAGCGGGAGATTTGACGAGCAGTACTTC. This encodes CATTSGRFDEQYF.

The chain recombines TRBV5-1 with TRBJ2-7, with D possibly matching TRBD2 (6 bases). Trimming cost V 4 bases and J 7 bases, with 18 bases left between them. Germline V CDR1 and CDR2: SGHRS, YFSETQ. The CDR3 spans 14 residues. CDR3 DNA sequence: TGCGCCAGCAGCGAGGGACTCATGGTAGGGGAGCAGTACTTC. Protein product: CASSEGLMVGEQYF.

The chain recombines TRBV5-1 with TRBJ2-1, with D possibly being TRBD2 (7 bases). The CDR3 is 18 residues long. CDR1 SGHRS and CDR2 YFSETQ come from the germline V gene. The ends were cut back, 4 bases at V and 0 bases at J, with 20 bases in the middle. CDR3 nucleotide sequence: TGCGCCAGCAGCGGGGGGGGGCGGGTCGCCAGCTCCTACAATGAGCAGTTCTTC. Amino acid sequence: CASSGGGRVASSYNEQFF.

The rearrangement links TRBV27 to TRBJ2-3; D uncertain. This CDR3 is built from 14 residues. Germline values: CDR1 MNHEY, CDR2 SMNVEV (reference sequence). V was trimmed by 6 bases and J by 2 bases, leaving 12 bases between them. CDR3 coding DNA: TGTGCCAGCAGCCTAGGCCCCACCACAGATACGCAGTATTTT. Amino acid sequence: CASSLGPTTDTQYF.

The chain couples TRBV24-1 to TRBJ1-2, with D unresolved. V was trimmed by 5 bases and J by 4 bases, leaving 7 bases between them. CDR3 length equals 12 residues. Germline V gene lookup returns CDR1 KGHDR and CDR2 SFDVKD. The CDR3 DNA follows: TGTGCCACCAGTGGAATCAGCTATGGCTACACCTTC. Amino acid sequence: CATSGISYGYTF.

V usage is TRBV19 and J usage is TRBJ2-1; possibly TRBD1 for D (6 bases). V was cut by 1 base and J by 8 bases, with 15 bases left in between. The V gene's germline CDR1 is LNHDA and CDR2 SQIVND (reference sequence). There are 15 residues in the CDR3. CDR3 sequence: CASSIGSTGYDEQFF. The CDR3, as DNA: TGTGCCAGTAGTATAGGATCGACAGGATATGATGAGCAGTTCTTC. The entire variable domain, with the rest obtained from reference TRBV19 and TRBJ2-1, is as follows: DGGITQSPKYLFRKEGQNVTLSCEQNLNHDAMYWYRQDPGQGLRLIYYSQIVNDFQKGDIAEGYSVSREKKESFPLTVTSAQKNPTAFYLCASSIGSTGYDEQFFGPGTRLTVL.